Sequencing of this TCR beta chain was carried out in a study of T cell changes during pregnancy in multiple sclerosis. Libraries were prepared by immunoSEQ multiplex PCR; TCRdb keeps only in-frame clonotypes and omits some of them. Found here are some 80,000 clones, 90% to 95% of them singletons; the top ten hold around 1.1%. The CDR3 is made up of 12 amino acids. Trimming pared 3 bases from V and 5 bases from J, leaving 7 bases between. CDR1 and CDR2 (germline): WNHNN, SYGVQD (reference sequence). This TCR derives from a female donor with multiple sclerosis, enrolled in a pregnancy study. The input for sequencing was peripheral blood, taken in the second trimester of pregnancy. The J gene is TRBJ1-1, the V gene TRBV10-1; perhaps TRBD1 as D (5 bases). The CDR3 DNA follows: TGCGCCAGCAGTGATGGGGGGACTGAAGCTTTCTTT. Translating gives CASSDGGTEAFF.